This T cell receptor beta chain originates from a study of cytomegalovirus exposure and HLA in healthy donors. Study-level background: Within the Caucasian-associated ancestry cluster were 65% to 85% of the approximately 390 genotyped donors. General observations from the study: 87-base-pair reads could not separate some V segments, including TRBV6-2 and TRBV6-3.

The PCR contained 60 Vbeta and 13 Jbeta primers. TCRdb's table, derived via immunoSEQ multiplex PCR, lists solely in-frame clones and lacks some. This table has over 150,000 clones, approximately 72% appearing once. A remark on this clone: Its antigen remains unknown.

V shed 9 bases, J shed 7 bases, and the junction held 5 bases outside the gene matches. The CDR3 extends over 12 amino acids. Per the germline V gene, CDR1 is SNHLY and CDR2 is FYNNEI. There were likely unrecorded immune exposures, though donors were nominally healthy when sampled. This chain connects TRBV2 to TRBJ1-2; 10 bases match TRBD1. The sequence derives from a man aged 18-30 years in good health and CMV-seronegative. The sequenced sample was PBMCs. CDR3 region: CASRDRGPGYTF. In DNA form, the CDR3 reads TGTGCCAGTCGAGACAGGGGGCCTGGCTACACCTTC.